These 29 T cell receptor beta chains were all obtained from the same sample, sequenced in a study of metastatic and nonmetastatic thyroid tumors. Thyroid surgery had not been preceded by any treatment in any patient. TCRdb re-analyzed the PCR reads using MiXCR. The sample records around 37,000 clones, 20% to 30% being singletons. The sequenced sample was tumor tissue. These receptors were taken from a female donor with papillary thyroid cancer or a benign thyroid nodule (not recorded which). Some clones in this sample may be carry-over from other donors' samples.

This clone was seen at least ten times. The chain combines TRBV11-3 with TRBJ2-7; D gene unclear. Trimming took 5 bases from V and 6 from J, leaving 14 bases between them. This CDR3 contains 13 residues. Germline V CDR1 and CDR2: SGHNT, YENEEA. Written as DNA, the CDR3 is TGTGCCAGCAGCCCCTCTCACCGTGGCGAGCAGTACTTC. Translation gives CASSPSHRGEQYF. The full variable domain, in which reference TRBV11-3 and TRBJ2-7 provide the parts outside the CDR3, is EAGVVQSPRYKIIEKKQPVAFWCNPISGHNTLYWYLQNLGQGPELLIRYENEEAVDDSQLPKDRFSAERLKGVDSTLKIQPAELGDSAVYLCASSPSHRGEQYFGPGTRLTVT.

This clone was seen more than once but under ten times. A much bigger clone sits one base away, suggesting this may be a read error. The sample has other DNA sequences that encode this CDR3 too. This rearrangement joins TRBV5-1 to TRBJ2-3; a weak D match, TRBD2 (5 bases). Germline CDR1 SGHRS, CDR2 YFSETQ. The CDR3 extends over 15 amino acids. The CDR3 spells CASSLRGVGTDTQYF. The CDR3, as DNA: TGCGCCAGCAGCTTGCGGGGAGTGGGCACGGATACGCAGTATTTT.

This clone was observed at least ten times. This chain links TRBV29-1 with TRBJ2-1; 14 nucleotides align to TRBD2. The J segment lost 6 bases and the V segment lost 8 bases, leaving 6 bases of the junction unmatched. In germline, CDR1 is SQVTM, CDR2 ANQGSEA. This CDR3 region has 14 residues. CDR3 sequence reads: CSFWGTSGGNEQFF. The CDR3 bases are TGCAGCTTCTGGGGGACTAGCGGGGGCAATGAGCAGTTCTTC.

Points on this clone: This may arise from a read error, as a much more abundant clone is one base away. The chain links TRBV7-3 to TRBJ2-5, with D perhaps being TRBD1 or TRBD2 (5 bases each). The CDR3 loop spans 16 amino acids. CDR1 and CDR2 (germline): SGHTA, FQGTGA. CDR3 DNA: TGTGTCAGCAGCTTAGCAGGGTCCCGGGGCCCAGAGACCCAGTACTTC. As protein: CVSSLAGSRGPETQYF.

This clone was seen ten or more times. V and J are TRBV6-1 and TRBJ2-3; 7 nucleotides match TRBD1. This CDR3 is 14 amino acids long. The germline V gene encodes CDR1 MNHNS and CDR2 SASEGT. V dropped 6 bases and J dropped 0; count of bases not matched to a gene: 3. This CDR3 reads CASSRDSSTDTQYF. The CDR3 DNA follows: TGTGCCAGCAGCCGGGACAGTAGCACAGATACGCAGTATTTT.

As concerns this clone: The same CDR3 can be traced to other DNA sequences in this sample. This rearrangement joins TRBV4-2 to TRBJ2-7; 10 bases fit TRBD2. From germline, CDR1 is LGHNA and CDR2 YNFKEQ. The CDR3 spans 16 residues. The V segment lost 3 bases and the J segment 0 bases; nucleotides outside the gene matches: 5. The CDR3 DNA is TGTGCCAGCAGCCAGGAGATAGCGGGGGGCTCCTACGAGCAGTACTTC. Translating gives CASSQEIAGGSYEQYF.

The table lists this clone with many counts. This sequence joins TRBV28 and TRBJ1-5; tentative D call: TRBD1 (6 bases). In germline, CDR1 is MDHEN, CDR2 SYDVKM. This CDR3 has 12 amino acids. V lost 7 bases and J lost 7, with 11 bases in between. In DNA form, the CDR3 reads TGTGCCAGCACCTCACAGGGACAGCCCCAGCATTTT. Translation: CASTSQGQPQHF.

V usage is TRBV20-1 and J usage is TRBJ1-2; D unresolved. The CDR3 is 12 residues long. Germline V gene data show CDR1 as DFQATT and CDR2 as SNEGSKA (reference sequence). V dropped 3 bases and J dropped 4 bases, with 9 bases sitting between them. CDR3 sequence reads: CSASGSRYGYTF. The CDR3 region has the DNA TGCAGTGCTAGCGGGAGTCGCTATGGCTACACCTTC.

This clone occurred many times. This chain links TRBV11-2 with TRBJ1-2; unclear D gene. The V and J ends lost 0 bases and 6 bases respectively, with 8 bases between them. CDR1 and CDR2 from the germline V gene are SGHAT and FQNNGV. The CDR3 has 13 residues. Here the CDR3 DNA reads TGTGCCAGCAGCTTAGATGGGATTAATGGCTACACCTTC. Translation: CASSLDGINGYTF. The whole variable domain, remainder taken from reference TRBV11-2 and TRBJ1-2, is EAGVAQSPRYKIIEKRQSVAFWCNPISGHATLYWYQQILGQGPKLLIQFQNNGVVDDSQLPKDRFSAERLKGVDSTLKIQPAKLEDSAVYLCASSLDGINGYTFGSGTRLTVV.

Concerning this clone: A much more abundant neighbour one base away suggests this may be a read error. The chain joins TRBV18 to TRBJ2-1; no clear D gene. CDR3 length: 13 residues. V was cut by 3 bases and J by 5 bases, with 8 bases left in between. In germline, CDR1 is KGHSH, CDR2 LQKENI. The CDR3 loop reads CASSPILNNEQFF. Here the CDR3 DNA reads TGTGCCAGCTCACCCATCTTAAACAATGAGCAGTTCTTC.

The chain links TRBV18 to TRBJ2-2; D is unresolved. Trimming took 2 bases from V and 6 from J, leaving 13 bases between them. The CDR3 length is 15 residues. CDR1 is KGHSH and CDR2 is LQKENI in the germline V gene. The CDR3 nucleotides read TGTGCCAGCTCACCATACGCCCCGTTCCCCGGGGAGCTGTTTTTT. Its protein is CASSPYAPFPGELFF. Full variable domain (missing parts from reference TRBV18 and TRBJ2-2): NAGVMQNPRHLVRRRGQEARLRCSPMKGHSHVYWYRQLPEEGLKFMVYLQKENIIDESGMPKERFSAEFPKEGPSILRIQQVVRGDSAAYFCASSPYAPFPGELFFGEGSRLTVL.

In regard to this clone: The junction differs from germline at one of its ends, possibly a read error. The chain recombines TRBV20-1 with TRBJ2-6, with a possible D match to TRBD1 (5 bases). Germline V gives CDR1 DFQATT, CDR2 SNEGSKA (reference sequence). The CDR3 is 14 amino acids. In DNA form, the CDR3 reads TGCAGTGCTAACCCTTGTGCTGGGGCCAACGTCCTGACCTTC. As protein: CSANPCAGANVLTF.

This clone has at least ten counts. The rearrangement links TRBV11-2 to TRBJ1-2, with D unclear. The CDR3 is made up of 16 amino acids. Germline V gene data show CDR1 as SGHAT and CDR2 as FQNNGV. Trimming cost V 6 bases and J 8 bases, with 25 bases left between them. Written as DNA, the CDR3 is TGTGCCAGCAGGCAAGATGGGCCTATGGGAACGGGCGGCTACACCTTC. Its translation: CASRQDGPMGTGGYTF.

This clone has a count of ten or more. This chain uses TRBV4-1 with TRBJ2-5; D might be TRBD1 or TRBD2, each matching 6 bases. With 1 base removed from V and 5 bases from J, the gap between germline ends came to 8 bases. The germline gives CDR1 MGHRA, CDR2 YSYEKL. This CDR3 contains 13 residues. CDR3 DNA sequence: TGCGCCAGCAGCCAAGGGGGGGCGGAGACCCAGTACTTC. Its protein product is CASSQGGAETQYF.

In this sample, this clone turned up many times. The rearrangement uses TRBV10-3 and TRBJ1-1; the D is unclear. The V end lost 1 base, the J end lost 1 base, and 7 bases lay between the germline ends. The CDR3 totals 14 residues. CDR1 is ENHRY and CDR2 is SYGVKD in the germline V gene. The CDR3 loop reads CAISEYTRNTEAFF. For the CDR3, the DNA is TGTGCCATCAGTGAGTATACCAGGAACACTGAAGCTTTCTTT.

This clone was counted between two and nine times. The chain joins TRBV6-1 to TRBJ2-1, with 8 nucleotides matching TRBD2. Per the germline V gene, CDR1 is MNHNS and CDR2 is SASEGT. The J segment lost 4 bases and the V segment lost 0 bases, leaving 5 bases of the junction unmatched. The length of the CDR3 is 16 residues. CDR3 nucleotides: TGTGCCAGCAGTGAAGCGCAAGCGGGAGTGTACAATGAGCAGTTCTTC. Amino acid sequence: CASSEAQAGVYNEQFF.

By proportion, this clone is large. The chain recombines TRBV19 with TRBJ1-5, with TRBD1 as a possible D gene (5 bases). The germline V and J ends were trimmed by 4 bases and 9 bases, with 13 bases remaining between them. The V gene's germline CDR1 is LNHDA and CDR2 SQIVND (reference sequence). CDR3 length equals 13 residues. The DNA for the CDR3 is TGTGCCAGTAGTACCACAGGAGTTGGGCCCCAGCATTTT. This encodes CASSTTGVGPQHF.

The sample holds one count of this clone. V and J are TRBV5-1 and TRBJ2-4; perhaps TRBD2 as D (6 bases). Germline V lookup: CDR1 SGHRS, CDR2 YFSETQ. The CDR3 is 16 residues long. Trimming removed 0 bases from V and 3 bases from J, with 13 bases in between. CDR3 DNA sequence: TGCGCCAGCAGCTTGGACGCGGGGCGGGGCAAAAACATTCAGTACTTC. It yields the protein CASSLDAGRGKNIQYF.

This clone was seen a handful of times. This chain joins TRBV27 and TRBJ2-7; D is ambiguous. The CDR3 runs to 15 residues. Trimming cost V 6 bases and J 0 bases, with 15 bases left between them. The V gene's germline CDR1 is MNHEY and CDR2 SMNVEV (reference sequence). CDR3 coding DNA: TGTGCCAGCAGCCCCGCGGCGGTACCCTCCTACGAGCAGTACTTC. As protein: CASSPAAVPSYEQYF.

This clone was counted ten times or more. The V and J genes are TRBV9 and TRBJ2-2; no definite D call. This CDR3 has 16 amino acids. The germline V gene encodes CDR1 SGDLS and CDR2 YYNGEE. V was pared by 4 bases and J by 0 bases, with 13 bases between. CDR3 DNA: TGTGCCAGCAGCCATCCCCCCGCTTCGAACACCGGGGAGCTGTTTTTT. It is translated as CASSHPPASNTGELFF. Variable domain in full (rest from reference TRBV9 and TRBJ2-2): DSGVTQTPKHLITATGQRVTLRCSPRSGDLSVYWYQQSLDQGLQFLIQYYNGEERAKGNILERFSAQQFPDLHSELNLSSLELGDSALYFCASSHPPASNTGELFFGEGSRLTVL.

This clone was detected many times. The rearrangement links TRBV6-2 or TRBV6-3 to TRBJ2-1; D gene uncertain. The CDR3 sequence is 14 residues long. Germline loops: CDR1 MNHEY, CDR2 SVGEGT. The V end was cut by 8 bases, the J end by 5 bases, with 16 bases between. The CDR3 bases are TGTGCCAGCTGGCCGGGCGCCCTGGACAATGAGCAGTTCTTC. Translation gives CASWPGALDNEQFF.

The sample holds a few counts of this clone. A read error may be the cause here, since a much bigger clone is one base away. The CDR3 here is CASTLPGGEQHF. The DNA of the CDR3 is TGTGCCAGCACCCTCCCTGGGGGCGAGCAGCACTTC. This chain links TRBV27 with TRBJ2-7, with a tentative D call TRBD1 (6 bases). CDR1 and CDR2 (germline): MNHEY, SMNVEV (reference sequence). The CDR3 covers 12 residues.

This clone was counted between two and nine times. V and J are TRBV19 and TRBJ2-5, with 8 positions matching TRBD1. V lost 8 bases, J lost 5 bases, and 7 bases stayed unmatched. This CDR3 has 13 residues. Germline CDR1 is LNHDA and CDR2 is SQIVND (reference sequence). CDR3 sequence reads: CASSTRGPETQYF. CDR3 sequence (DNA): TGTGCCAGTTCCACCAGGGGGCCGGAGACCCAGTACTTC. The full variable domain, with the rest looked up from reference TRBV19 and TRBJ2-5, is DGGITQSPKYLFRKEGQNVTLSCEQNLNHDAMYWYRQDPGQGLRLIYYSQIVNDFQKGDIAEGYSVSREKKESFPLTVTSAQKNPTAFYLCASSTRGPETQYFGPGTRLLVL.

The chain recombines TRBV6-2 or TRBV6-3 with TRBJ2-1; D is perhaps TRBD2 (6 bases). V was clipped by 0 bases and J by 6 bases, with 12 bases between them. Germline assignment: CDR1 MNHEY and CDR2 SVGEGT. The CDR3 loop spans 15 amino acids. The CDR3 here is CASSYSSSESNEQFF. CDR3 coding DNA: TGTGCCAGCAGTTACTCGTCTAGCGAGAGCAATGAGCAGTTCTTC.

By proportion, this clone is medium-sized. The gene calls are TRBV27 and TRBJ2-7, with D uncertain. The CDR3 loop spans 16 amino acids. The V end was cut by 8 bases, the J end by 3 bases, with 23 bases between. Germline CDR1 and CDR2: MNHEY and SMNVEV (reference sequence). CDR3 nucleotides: TGTGCCAGCTTCCTTCAGCACCATTGTGTCAACTACGAGCAGTACTTC. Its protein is CASFLQHHCVNYEQYF.

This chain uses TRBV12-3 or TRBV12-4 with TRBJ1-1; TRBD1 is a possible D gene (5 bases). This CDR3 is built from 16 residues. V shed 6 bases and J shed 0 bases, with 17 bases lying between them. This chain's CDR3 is CASSLGHVLLNTEAFF. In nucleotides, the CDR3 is TGTGCCAGCAGCCTAGGACACGTCTTATTGAACACTGAAGCTTTCTTT.

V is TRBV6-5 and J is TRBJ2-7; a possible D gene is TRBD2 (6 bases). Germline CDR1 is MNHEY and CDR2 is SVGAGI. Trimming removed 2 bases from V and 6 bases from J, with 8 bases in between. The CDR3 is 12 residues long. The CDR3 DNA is TGTGCCAGCAGTTACCCCGGGGGCGAGCAGTACTTC. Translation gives CASSYPGGEQYF.

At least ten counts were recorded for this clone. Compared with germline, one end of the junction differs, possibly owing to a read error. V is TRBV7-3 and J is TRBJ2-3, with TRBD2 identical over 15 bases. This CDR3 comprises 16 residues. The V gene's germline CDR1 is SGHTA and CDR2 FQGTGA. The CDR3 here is CASSITPGLAGGTQYF. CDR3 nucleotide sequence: TGTGCCAGCAGCATAACGCCGGGACTAGCGGGGGGTACGCAGTATTTT.

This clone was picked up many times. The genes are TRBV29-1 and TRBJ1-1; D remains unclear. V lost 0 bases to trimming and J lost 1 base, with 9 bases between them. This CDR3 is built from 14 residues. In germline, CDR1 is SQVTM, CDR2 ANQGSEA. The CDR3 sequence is CSVEDRFQNTEAFF. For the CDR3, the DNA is TGCAGCGTTGAAGATAGGTTCCAGAACACTGAAGCTTTCTTT.